Detailed here is one T cell receptor beta chain. Its target is unknown. Germline V gene sequence: CDR1 MNHEY, CDR2 SVGAGI. V shed 0 bases, J shed 4 bases, and the junction held 4 bases outside the gene matches. The CDR3 totals 16 residues. TCRdb keeps only in-frame clones here, not all; method: immunoSEQ multiplex PCR. The table shows some 14,000 clones, with 85% to 90% occurring only once. Specified time point: newly diagnosed, previously untreated cHL patient sample. Researchers used magnetic negative selection to pull out pure CD4+ T cells from thawed PBMCs. Investigators turned to newly diagnosed, untreated classical Hodgkin lymphoma PBMCs for comparison. This entry comes from a study of PD-1 blockade in classical Hodgkin lymphoma. General observations from the study: Possibly reflecting disease activity or prior therapy, repertoire differences have causes that remain undefined.

The sample comprised CD4+ T cells from blood. The chain joins TRBV6-5 to TRBJ2-5; TRBD1 agrees at 11 bases. The clonotype was recovered from a human donor with classical Hodgkin lymphoma. The CDR3 reads CASSYSKGQGGETQYF. Written as DNA, the CDR3 is TGTGCCAGCAGTTACTCGAAGGGACAGGGGGGAGAGACCCAGTACTTC.